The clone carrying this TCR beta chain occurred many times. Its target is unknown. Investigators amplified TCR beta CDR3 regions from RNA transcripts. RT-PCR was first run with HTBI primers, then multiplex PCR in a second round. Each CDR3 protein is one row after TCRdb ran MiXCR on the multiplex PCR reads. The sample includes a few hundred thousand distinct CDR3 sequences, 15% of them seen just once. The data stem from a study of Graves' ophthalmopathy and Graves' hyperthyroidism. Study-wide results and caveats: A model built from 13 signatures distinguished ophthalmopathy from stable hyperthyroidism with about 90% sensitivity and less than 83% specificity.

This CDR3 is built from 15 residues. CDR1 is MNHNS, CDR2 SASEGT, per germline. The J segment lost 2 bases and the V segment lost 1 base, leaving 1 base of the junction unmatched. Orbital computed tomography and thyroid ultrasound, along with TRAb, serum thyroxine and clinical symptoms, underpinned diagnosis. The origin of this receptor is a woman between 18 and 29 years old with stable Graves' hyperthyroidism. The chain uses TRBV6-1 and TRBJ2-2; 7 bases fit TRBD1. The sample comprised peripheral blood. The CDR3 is CASSEGTGNTGELFF. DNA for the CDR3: TGTGCCAGCAGTGAAGGGACAGGAAACACCGGGGAGCTGTTTTTT.